This T cell receptor (beta chain) was found in a study of PD-1 blockade in classical Hodgkin lymphoma. Relapse after autologous stem cell transplantation occurred in every patient, and brentuximab vedotin exposure varied. Purification of CD4+ T cells from thawed PBMCs was achieved by magnetic negative selection. Trimming removed 0 bases at V and 0 bases at J, with 13 bases between. The CDR3 loop spans 17 amino acids. Germline V lookup: CDR1 SGDLS, CDR2 YYNGEE. Some clones are missing from TCRdb's copy, which holds only in-frame ones; the method was immunoSEQ multiplex PCR. In the table there are about 27,000 clones, about 74% of which are singletons.

The material was CD4+ T cells from blood, obtained at baseline. The TCR sequence derives from a human donor with classical Hodgkin lymphoma. The chain has TRBV9 and TRBJ1-3, with no clear D. As DNA, the CDR3 is TGTGCCAGCAGCGTAGAAATTTACACCAGCTCTGGAAACACCATATATTTT. Protein sequence: CASSVEIYTSSGNTIYF.